The TCR beta chain under discussion was sequenced for a study of beta chain features in type 1 diabetes. Study-wide points: Moderately but significantly shorter TCRB CDR3s were found in Type 1 diabetes patients in all four CD4+ subsets.

This clone was seen repeatedly, ten times or more. No antigen is known for it. The same CDR3 is also encoded by other DNA sequences in this sample. Of the isolated RNA, all was reverse transcribed, and so the sequenced material was expressed TCRB transcripts. Clones were read by immunoSEQ multiplex PCR, and TCRdb kept only the in-frame ones, dropping some. The sample lists 300,000 to 450,000 clones, 9.6% seen once, with about 0.6% in the top ten. V was trimmed by 5 bases and J by 4 bases, leaving 9 bases between them. CDR1 and CDR2 from the germline V gene are MDHEN and SYDVKM. The CDR3 covers 13 residues.

Source material: central memory CD4+ T cells from blood. This clonotype was obtained from a young man with type 1 diabetes. The rearrangement uses TRBV28 and TRBJ2-1, with a weak D call TRBD2 (5 bases). CDR3 bases: TGTGCCAGCAGTACGGGGAGATACAATGAGCAGTTCTTC. Translation: CASSTGRYNEQFF.